One T cell receptor beta chain is described in this entry. What it recognizes is unknown. This specimen belongs to a study of vaccination and CD4 T cells after COVID-19. The wider study: Collection of post-COVID samples occurred a median about 98 days after diagnosis, spanning a range of 35 to 161. Investigators stimulated cells with overlapping spike peptides drawn from SARS-CoV-2, HCoV-NL63, HCoV-OC43 and HCoV-229E. Whole-study results and caveats: It was observed that, in convalescent patients, a median around 87% of reactive clones arose only post-vaccination.

Germline-derived CDR1 and CDR2 are SGHTA and FQGNSA. CDR3 length equals 15 residues. Deletions cut 4 bases from V and 8 bases from J, with 17 bases between. Cultured CD4+ T cells had their DNA profiled by the Oncomine TCR Beta short-read assay. Using the QIAamp micro DNA kit, genomic DNA was extracted from the CD4+ T cells that had been cultured. One entry per CDR3 protein results from TCRdb running MiXCR on the PCR reads. The table includes about 26,000 distinct CDR3 sequences, about 50% detected once. Treatment noted: approximately nine-day PBMC culture with coronavirus spike peptide pools or control peptides (ViraFEST assay).

The source of this sequence is a human donor who received a COVID-19 vaccine. The genes are TRBV7-2 and TRBJ1-4; D unclear. The sequencing here drew on CD4+ T cells from blood, cultured in vitro, taken before SARS-CoV-2 vaccination. CDR3 DNA: TGTGCCAGCAGCTGGGGAAGTCAACTGGGGGAAAAACTGTTTTTT. Its protein product is CASSWGSQLGEKLFF.